The clone carrying this T cell receptor (beta chain) was recorded a few times. This sample was taken from a study of CD8+ T cells in alopecia areata. RNA extraction and reverse transcription yielded cDNA as sequencing template. Assay: immunoSEQ multiplex PCR; the TCRdb copy retains only in-frame clones and omits some. The data contain approximately 180,000 clones, roughly 60% of them seen just once; the ten biggest clones take up 1.7%. Sequencing was performed on CD4+ T cells sorted from blood, taken at week 0. The clonotype originates from a human donor with alopecia areata.

The CDR3 here is CASSLDQLGNIQYF. CDR3 nucleotide sequence: TGCGCCAGCAGCTTGGATCAGCTGGGAAACATTCAGTACTTC. The gene calls are TRBV5-1 and TRBJ2-4; unclear D gene. Per the germline V gene, CDR1 is SGHRS and CDR2 is YFSETQ. Deletions cut 0 bases from V and 6 bases from J, with 10 bases between. This CDR3 region has 14 residues.